A selection of T cell receptor beta chains follows, all from one sample in a study of cytomegalovirus exposure and HLA in healthy donors. Using immunoSEQ multiplex PCR, the repertoire was profiled, and TCRdb retains in-frame clones only, with some absent. Of about 150,000 clones detected, 65% to 85% appear once; the ten largest clones hold approximately 2.6%. The specimen was PBMCs. The receptor source for this set is a man aged 18 to 30 in good health and CMV-seronegative. Each CDR3 is given with its conserved first and last residue. The order of the fields is V gene, J gene, clone size, D gene, CDR3 protein, CDR3 DNA. D genes are given only for firm matches. Clone size is not always given. Where it is, it says once, few, many or a class for expanded clones.

TRBV10-3	TRBJ1-5	.	.	CAISESTGQPQHF	TGTGCCATCAGTGAGTCGACCGGGCAGCCCCAGCATTTT
TRBV6-1	TRBJ1-3	.	.	CASSEEVGFGNTIYF	TGTGCCAGCAGTGAAGAAGTCGGGTTTGGAAACACCATATATTTT
TRBV5-1	TRBJ1-1	.	.	CASSWEGSTEAFF	TGCGCCAGCAGCTGGGAGGGGAGCACTGAAGCTTTCTTT
TRBV5-1	TRBJ1-2	.	.	CASSLDREFDGYTF	TGCGCCAGCAGCTTGGACAGGGAATTTGATGGCTACACCTTC
TRBV5-6	TRBJ1-3	.	.	CASSLIVGTTETGNTIYF	TGTGCCAGCAGCTTGATAGTTGGGACTACCGAAACTGGAAACACCATATATTTT
TRBV5-6	TRBJ2-7	.	TRBD1	CASSSTGQGWPAYEQYF	TGTGCCAGCAGCTCGACCGGACAGGGGTGGCCCGCCTACGAGCAGTACTTC
TRBV6-5	TRBJ2-2	once	.	CASRQTTGVAGELFF	TGTGCCAGCAGACAGACTACGGGGGTCGCCGGGGAGCTGTTTTTT
TRBV7-3	TRBJ2-1	.	.	CASSLRRALYPDMGSYNEQFF	TGTGCCAGCAGCTTAAGGCGCGCGTTGTATCCAGACATGGGCTCCTACAATGAGCAGTTCTTC
TRBV5-1	TRBJ2-1	.	TRBD1	CASSLEVLTGSYNEQFF	TGCGCCAGCAGCTTGGAGGTCCTGACAGGGTCCTACAATGAGCAGTTCTTC
TRBV4-3	TRBJ1-1	.	.	CASSLLRIGGTEAFF	TGCGCCAGCAGCCTACTAAGGATTGGAGGCACTGAAGCTTTCTTT
TRBV4-3	TRBJ2-5	.	.	CASSQDHEGGGETQYF	TGCGCCAGCAGCCAAGATCATGAAGGGGGTGGAGAGACCCAGTACTTC
TRBV2	TRBJ1-1	once	TRBD1	CASSVIGGVGTEAFF	TGTGCCAGCAGTGTCATAGGGGGCGTGGGCACTGAAGCTTTCTTT
TRBV6-5	TRBJ1-2	.	.	CASSYLGPRVGYGYTF	TGTGCCAGCAGTTACCTAGGTCCCAGGGTGGGCTATGGCTACACCTTC
TRBV27	TRBJ2-2	.	.	CASRHTNTGELFF	TGTGCCAGCAGACACACCAACACCGGGGAGCTGTTTTTT
TRBV4-1	TRBJ1-3	once	.	CASSQLLGSGNTIYF	TGCGCCAGCAGCCAACTCCTCGGGAGCGGAAACACCATATATTTT
TRBV4-2	TRBJ1-6	few	.	CASSQRSPGYNSPLHF	TGTGCCAGCAGCCAACGATCACCGGGTTATAATTCACCCCTCCACTTT
TRBV7-9	TRBJ2-5	.	.	CASSIRGETQYF	TGTGCCAGCAGCATAAGGGGAGAGACCCAGTACTTC
TRBV18	TRBJ2-1	.	.	CASSPPVRNEQFF	TGTGCCAGCTCACCACCGGTCAGGAATGAGCAGTTCTTC
TRBV5-1	TRBJ1-2	.	.	CASSTDTANYGYTF	TGCGCCAGCAGCACCGACACCGCTAACTATGGCTACACCTTC
TRBV13	TRBJ2-2	.	.	CASSFGGGSTGELFF	TGTGCCAGCAGCTTTGGCGGAGGGAGCACCGGGGAGCTGTTTTTT
TRBV4-3	TRBJ1-2	.	TRBD1	CASSRTGYGYTF	TGCGCCAGCAGCCGGACAGGGTATGGCTACACCTTC
TRBV4-3	TRBJ2-7	once	TRBD1	CASSHQAFDRAHEQYF	TGCGCCAGCAGCCACCAAGCCTTCGACAGGGCCCACGAGCAGTACTTC
TRBV14	TRBJ1-5	.	TRBD1	CASSPRDRGHQPQHF	TGTGCCAGCAGCCCCAGGGACAGGGGCCATCAGCCCCAGCATTTT
TRBV19	TRBJ2-7	.	TRBD1	CASDAGTGAIPGYF	TGTGCCAGTGACGCCGGGACAGGGGCGATACCGGGGTACTTC
TRBV20-1	TRBJ2-3	.	.	CSVLFSGTQYF	TGCAGTGTTCTATTTTCCGGTACGCAGTATTTT
TRBV29-1	TRBJ1-2	once	.	CSVLWANNGYTF	TGCAGCGTTCTGTGGGCAAACAATGGCTACACCTTC
TRBV5-1	TRBJ2-7	.	TRBD2	CASSLGLAGIYEQYF	TGCGCCAGCAGCTTAGGACTAGCGGGGATCTACGAGCAGTACTTC
TRBV11-3	TRBJ1-1	.	.	CASSQPGRGEAFF	TGTGCCAGCAGCCAACCTGGGCGGGGAGAAGCTTTCTTT
TRBV5-1	TRBJ2-2	.	.	CASSLASQGNTGELFF	TGCGCCAGCAGCTTGGCCTCACAGGGGAACACCGGGGAGCTGTTTTTT
TRBV4-2	TRBJ1-2	.	.	CASSQDAGGQGYTF	TGTGCCAGCAGCCAAGATGCGGGAGGGCAGGGCTACACCTTC
TRBV19	TRBJ1-6	.	.	CASSSLRGDSYNSPLHF	TGTGCCAGTAGTTCTCTCAGGGGAGACTCCTATAATTCACCCCTCCACTTT
TRBV6-1	TRBJ2-3	.	TRBD2	CASIGRGYTDTQYF	TGTGCCAGCATTGGGCGGGGGTACACAGATACGCAGTATTTT
TRBV5-1	TRBJ2-5	few	TRBD2	CASSSGAGGAIETQYF	TGCGCCAGCAGCTCAGGGGCCGGGGGGGCTATCGAGACCCAGTACTTC
TRBV4-1	TRBJ1-1	once	TRBD1	CASSPSQGGTEAFF	TGCGCCAGCAGCCCTTCGCAGGGGGGTACTGAAGCTTTCTTT
TRBV5-4	TRBJ1-4	.	TRBD1	CASSLGPGQGDEKLFF	TGTGCCAGCAGCTTGGGTCCGGGACAGGGGGATGAAAAACTGTTTTTT
TRBV9	TRBJ1-4	.	.	CASSVGQWEDEKLFF	TGTGCCAGCAGCGTCGGACAGTGGGAAGATGAAAAACTGTTTTTT
TRBV6-1	TRBJ1-2	.	TRBD1	CASRTQTGNGYTF	TGTGCCAGCCGGACGCAGACAGGGAATGGCTACACCTTC
TRBV10-3	TRBJ2-3	once	TRBD1	CAISDLTGSSTDTQYF	TGTGCCATCAGTGATTTGACAGGGAGCAGCACAGATACGCAGTATTTT
TRBV2	TRBJ1-4	.	TRBD1	CASTGHPGQGGEKLFF	TGTGCCAGCACCGGTCATCCGGGACAGGGAGGTGAAAAACTGTTTTTT
TRBV9	TRBJ2-2	.	TRBD1	CASSPQGQVNTGELFF	TGTGCCAGCAGCCCCCAGGGACAGGTGAACACCGGGGAGCTGTTTTTT
TRBV5-6	TRBJ2-4	.	.	CASSSLGGDIQYF	TGTGCCAGCAGCTCTTTAGGGGGAGACATTCAGTACTTC
TRBV6-1	TRBJ1-5	.	.	CASSLWSPNQPQHF	TGTGCCAGCAGTTTATGGAGTCCCAATCAGCCCCAGCATTTT
TRBV7-9	TRBJ2-5	.	.	CSSSLGLEETQYF	TGTTCCAGCAGCTTAGGGCTAGAAGAGACCCAGTACTTC
TRBV2	TRBJ1-1	.	.	CASSSRAPTLNTEAFF	TGTGCCAGCAGTTCCAGGGCTCCCACCCTGAACACTGAAGCTTTCTTT
TRBV5-4	TRBJ1-3	.	.	CASSLNRDSGNTIYF	TGTGCCAGCAGCTTGAACAGGGACTCTGGAAACACCATATATTTT
TRBV5-1	TRBJ2-7	once	TRBD1	CASSSVAGGIEQYF	TGCGCCAGCAGCTCCGTGGCAGGGGGAATCGAGCAGTACTTC
TRBV27	TRBJ2-1	.	.	CASSPTPGLSYNEQFF	TGTGCCAGCAGTCCCACACCCGGGTTGTCCTACAATGAGCAGTTCTTC
TRBV18	TRBJ2-5	.	TRBD1	CASSPTGDEETQYF	TGTGCCAGCTCACCGACAGGGGATGAAGAGACCCAGTACTTC
TRBV12-2	TRBJ1-2	.	.	CASRLASRKRSYGYTF	TGTGCAAGTCGCTTAGCCTCCCGGAAAAGGAGCTATGGCTACACCTTC
TRBV5-1	TRBJ2-5	.	TRBD2	CASSLEVAGEQETQYF	TGCGCCAGCAGCTTGGAGGTAGCGGGGGAACAAGAGACCCAGTACTTC
TRBV18	TRBJ2-5	.	TRBD2	CASTPAGVQETQYF	TGTGCCAGCACCCCCGCGGGGGTTCAAGAGACCCAGTACTTC